These 22 T cell receptor beta chains were all obtained from the same sample, sequenced in a study of T-cell reconstitution after alpha-beta-depleted transplantation in children (dated by TCRdb to the mid-2010s). The treatment or condition tag for this specimen amounts to: allogeneic hematopoietic cell transplantation with graft depleted of TCRalphabeta T cells and CD19 B cells. Library generation was performed with PCR. TCRdb names Illumina HiSeq 2500 as the instrument used. To normalize quantification of the TCRbeta repertoire, the TCR libraries were built with molecular barcoding that relied on unique molecular identifiers. TCRdb trimmed public reads at Q25 via fastp, called clones via MiXCR and kept in-frame beta chains. Every CDR3 protein is listed once, alongside the most common genes and DNA of its rows. This sample lists roughly 790,000 distinct CDR3 sequences; roughly 15% were detected once. The top ten constitute around 5.3% of the sample.

Source: PBMCs, mostly from graft donor cells, taken 360 days after TCRalphabeta/CD19-depleted stem cell transplant. The receptors here all came from a male patient younger than 18 who had a stem cell transplant for acute lymphoblastic leukemia, so the T cells may come from the graft donor.

J is TRBJ2-3 and V is TRBV6-1; 8 bases fit TRBD2. The CDR3 totals 14 residues. The germline CDR1 and CDR2 sequences are MNHNS and SASEGT. The trim removed 7 bases at V and 4 bases at J, leaving 7 bases unmatched. The CDR3 coding sequence is TGTGCCAGCACTCCGGGACTAGTCGCAGATACGCAGTATTTT. Translating it yields CASTPGLVADTQYF.

This clonotype came up many times. V gene TRBV5-1 combines with J gene TRBJ2-1; 8 positions agree with TRBD2. The V gene end was trimmed by 6 bases and the J gene end by 3 bases; junction bases not matched to a gene: 5. This CDR3 spans 14 amino acids. CDR1 and CDR2 from the germline V gene are SGHRS and YFSETQ. CDR3 protein: CASTLSGNYNEQFF. The CDR3 nucleotides are TGCGCCAGCACCCTTAGCGGGAACTACAATGAGCAGTTCTTC.

This sequence joins TRBV29-1 and TRBJ2-1; possible D gene TRBD2, 5 bases. This CDR3 spans 14 amino acids. CDR1 and CDR2 (germline): SQVTM, ANQGSEA. V shed 8 bases and J shed 3 bases, with 17 bases lying between them. CDR3 region: CSTEGLNYYNEQFF. CDR3 nucleotides: TGCAGCACTGAGGGCTTAAACTACTACAATGAGCAGTTCTTC.

This clonotype was observed a handful of times. J is TRBJ2-7 and V is TRBV7-3, with 7 bases aligning to TRBD2. The J segment lost 4 bases and the V segment lost 0 bases, leaving 12 bases of the junction unmatched. CDR3 length: 17 amino acids. Germline CDR1 and CDR2: SGHTA and FQGTGA. The CDR3 coding sequence is TGTGCCAGCAGCTTAACGGGAGGGACCCATTCCCCTTACGAGCAGTACTTC. Its protein product is CASSLTGGTHSPYEQYF.

This clonotype was observed a handful of times. The chain recombines TRBV24-1 with TRBJ1-1; maybe TRBD1 (5 bases). Germline CDR1 and CDR2: KGHDR and SFDVKD. The ends were cut back, 4 bases at V and 8 bases at J, with 10 bases in the middle. This CDR3 is built from 12 residues. CDR3 DNA: TGTGCCACCAGTGACCGGTCAGGGGAAGCTTTCTTT. Amino acids: CATSDRSGEAFF.

This clonotype has at least ten counts. The chain couples TRBV5-1 to TRBJ2-7; a weak D match, TRBD2 (5 bases). CDR3 size: 15 residues. V lost 0 bases to trimming and J lost 2 bases, with 12 bases between them. Per germline, CDR1 SGHRS and CDR2 YFSETQ. The CDR3 DNA sequence: TGCGCCAGCAGCTTGGGGGTAGCGACGACCTACGAGCAGTACTTC. The encoded protein is CASSLGVATTYEQYF.

The rearrangement links TRBV2 to TRBJ2-7; possible D gene TRBD2, 6 bases. This CDR3 contains 13 residues. Germline assignment: CDR1 SNHLY and CDR2 FYNNEI. Trimming cost V 4 bases and J 4 bases, with 11 bases left between them. CDR3 DNA sequence: TGTGCCAGCAGTGGCGGGGCATGGTACGAGCAGTACTTC. Its protein product is CASSGGAWYEQYF.

This clonotype appeared a few times. The chain employs TRBV18 and TRBJ1-2; unclear D gene. The germline CDR1 and CDR2 sequences are KGHSH and LQKENI. This CDR3 contains 12 residues. Trimming took off 6 bases at V and 2 bases at J, with 7 bases between the two ends. CDR3 in amino acids: CASSPENYGYTF. The CDR3 region has the DNA TGTGCCAGCTCCCCAGAGAACTATGGCTACACCTTC.

This chain connects TRBV20-1 to TRBJ1-2, with a possible D match to TRBD1 (5 bases). V lost 0 bases and J 7 bases, leaving 9 bases between the germline ends. This CDR3 has 12 residues. The germline gives CDR1 DFQATT, CDR2 SNEGSKA (reference sequence). The CDR3 loop is CSARDRAGGYTF. The CDR3 DNA reads as TGCAGTGCTAGAGACAGGGCGGGTGGCTACACCTTC.

Only a few counts were recorded for this clonotype. J is TRBJ2-3 and V is TRBV12-3 or TRBV12-4; TRBD2 matches 9 bases. V gave up 6 bases and J gave up 0 bases; unmatched junction bases: 10. This CDR3 comprises 17 residues. The CDR3 here is CASRPSGTPLSTDTQYF. The DNA for the CDR3 is TGTGCCAGCAGACCTAGCGGGACTCCCCTTAGCACAGATACGCAGTATTTT.

This clonotype was recorded at least ten times. The DNA for the CDR3 is TGCAGCGCTATAACAGGGGGCGCGCATTCACCCCTCCACTTT. This translates into CSAITGGAHSPLHF. The rearrangement uses TRBV29-1 and TRBJ1-6; 9 nucleotides align to TRBD1. The germline gives CDR1 SQVTM, CDR2 ANQGSEA. Trimming cost V 7 bases and J 8 bases; bases outside gene matches: 9. CDR3 length equals 14 residues. Full variable domain (outside the CDR3, taken from reference TRBV29-1 and TRBJ1-6): SAVISQKPSRDICQRGTSLTIQCQVDSQVTMMFWYRQQPGQSLTLIATANQGSEATYESGFVIDKFPISRPNLTFSTLTVSNMSPEDSSIYLCSAITGGAHSPLHFGNGTRLTVT.

This clonotype has only a few counts. The rearrangement links TRBV4-2 to TRBJ2-1; D might be TRBD1 (5 bases). V was pared by 0 bases and J by 2 bases, with 14 bases between. Germline V gives CDR1 LGHNA, CDR2 YNFKEQ. The CDR3 has 17 amino acids. CDR3 bases: TGTGCCAGCAGCCAAGAGGTAGGGCAGGGCCCCTACAATGAGCAGTTCTTC. This translates into CASSQEVGQGPYNEQFF.

V gene TRBV27 combines with J gene TRBJ2-7; D remains unclear. CDR1 and CDR2 (germline): MNHEY, SMNVEV (reference sequence). The CDR3 covers 14 residues. V was pared by 3 bases and J by 2 bases, with 11 bases between. The DNA of the CDR3 is TGTGCCAGCAGTTTTTGGGGATCCCCCTACGAGCAGTACTTC. Encoded protein: CASSFWGSPYEQYF.

The chain links TRBV12-3 or TRBV12-4 to TRBJ1-2; 11 bases match TRBD1. This CDR3 is built from 16 residues. Unmatched junction bases numbered 9, after V lost 5 bases and J lost 4 bases. CDR3 region: CASSHYQDRGLYGYTF. The DNA of the CDR3 is TGTGCCAGCAGTCATTACCAGGACAGGGGGCTCTATGGCTACACCTTC.

V gene TRBV5-1 combines with J gene TRBJ2-5; tentative D call: TRBD1 (6 bases). Germline V gene sequence: CDR1 SGHRS, CDR2 YFSETQ. This CDR3 comprises 14 residues. Trimming removed 1 base at V and 10 bases at J, with 17 bases between. DNA for the CDR3: TGCGCCAGCAGCTTGTGGTCCAGGGGAAAGGACCAGTACTTC. Protein: CASSLWSRGKDQYF.

The chain has TRBV6-1 and TRBJ1-1, with 7 bases identical to TRBD1. CDR1 and CDR2 from the germline V gene are MNHNS and SASEGT. V lost 6 bases and J lost 4; bases outside the gene matches: 11. The CDR3 spans 15 residues. CDR3 nucleotides: TGTGCCAGCAGCCTCTCCGACAGGGCAAGCACTGAAGCTTTCTTT. As protein: CASSLSDRASTEAFF.

This clonotype was recorded a few times. This chain joins TRBV5-8 and TRBJ2-1; D remains ambiguous. Trimming removed 1 base at V and 0 bases at J, with 14 bases between. The CDR3 spans 17 residues. The germline CDR1 and CDR2 sequences are SGHTS and YDEGEE. Written as DNA, the CDR3 is TGTGCCAGCAGCTTGCGGCAGTCCTACCGCTCCTACAATGAGCAGTTCTTC. Translated: CASSLRQSYRSYNEQFF.

The gene calls are TRBV7-9 and TRBJ1-4; a possible D gene is TRBD1 (5 bases). Germline V gene data show CDR1 as SEHNR and CDR2 as FQNEAQ (reference sequence). The length of the CDR3 is 11 residues. V lost 7 bases and J lost 5, with 5 bases in between. The CDR3 protein is CASTGNEKLFF. The CDR3, as DNA: TGTGCCAGCACAGGGAATGAAAAACTGTTTTTT.

The CDR3 DNA reads TGCAGTGCTAGACATGATCTGCAGGACGAAAAACTGTTTTTT. Amino acids: CSARHDLQDEKLFF. J is TRBJ1-4 and V is TRBV20-1; the D is unclear. With 2 bases removed from V and 8 bases from J, the gap between germline ends came to 15 bases. CDR1 is DFQATT, CDR2 SNEGSKA, per germline (reference sequence). The CDR3 consists of 14 residues.

This clonotype was observed a few times. This chain connects TRBV2 to TRBJ2-3, with TRBD2 matching over 8 bases. CDR3 length: 16 amino acids. V lost 8 bases, J lost 0 bases, and 10 bases stayed unmatched. The germline CDR1 and CDR2 sequences are SNHLY and FYNNEI. CDR3 in amino acids: CASADIAGLSTDTQYF. The CDR3 DNA sequence: TGTGCCAGCGCGGACATAGCGGGACTTAGCACAGATACGCAGTATTTT.

This chain connects TRBV29-1 to TRBJ2-6; TRBD1 aligns across 7 bases. The CDR3 is 15 amino acids. Germline values: CDR1 SQVTM, CDR2 ANQGSEA. The V and J ends lost 3 bases and 2 bases, in that order; junction bases with no gene match: 4. DNA for the CDR3: TGCAGCGTTGAGGGACAGAACCCTGGGGCCAACGTCCTGACTTTC. Translating gives CSVEGQNPGANVLTF. Filled out from reference TRBV29-1 and TRBJ2-6, the complete variable domain reads SAVISQKPSRDICQRGTSLTIQCQVDSQVTMMFWYRQQPGQSLTLIATANQGSEATYESGFVIDKFPISRPNLTFSTLTVSNMSPEDSSIYLCSVEGQNPGANVLTFGAGSRLTVL.

This clonotype was observed a handful of times. V gene TRBV7-2 combines with J gene TRBJ2-5, with a possible D match to TRBD2 (6 bases). This CDR3 contains 14 residues. Germline CDR1 SGHTA, CDR2 FQGNSA. Trimming took off 10 bases at V and 5 bases at J, with 20 bases between the two ends. The CDR3 DNA reads as TGTGCCACCGTACTAGCCCCAACCTGGGAGACCCAGTACTTC. Its protein product is CATVLAPTWETQYF.